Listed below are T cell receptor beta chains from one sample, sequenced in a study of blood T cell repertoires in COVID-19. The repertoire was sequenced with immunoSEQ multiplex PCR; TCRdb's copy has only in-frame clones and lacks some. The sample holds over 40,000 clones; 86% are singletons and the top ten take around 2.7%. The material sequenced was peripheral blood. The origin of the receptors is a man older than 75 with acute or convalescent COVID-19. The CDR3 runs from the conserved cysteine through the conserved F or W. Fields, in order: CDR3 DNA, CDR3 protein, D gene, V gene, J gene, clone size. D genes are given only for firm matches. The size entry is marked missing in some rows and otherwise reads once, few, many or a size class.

TGTGCCAGCAAATGGAGGGGACTAGCGGGGGAACAAGAGACCCAGTACTTC	CASKWRGLAGEQETQYF	TRBD2	TRBV27	TRBJ2-5	.
TGCGCCAGCAGCTTGAACCCAAGCGGGGTAGGCGGTGAGCAGTTCTTC	CASSLNPSGVGGEQFF	TRBD2	TRBV5-1	TRBJ2-1	.
TGTGCCAGCAGTTTATCGGGGCAGAACGGCTACACCTTC	CASSLSGQNGYTF	.	TRBV27	TRBJ1-2	.
TGTGCCAGCAGTGAAGCTGTAGGGACTCAAAGCTCCTACAATGAGCAGTTCTTC	CASSEAVGTQSSYNEQFF	.	TRBV6-1	TRBJ2-1	.
TGTGCCAGCAGTCGTGGGGGGTTAGAGACTGAAGCTTTCTTT	CASSRGGLETEAFF	.	TRBV2	TRBJ1-1	.
TGTGCCACCCGAGACAGGGGTATCACAGATACGCAGTATTTT	CATRDRGITDTQYF	TRBD1	TRBV19	TRBJ2-3	.
TGCGCCAGCAGCTTGGAGATTGGGACAGGGGGCGAAGCTTTCTTT	CASSLEIGTGGEAFF	TRBD1	TRBV5-1	TRBJ1-1	once
TGTGCCAGCAACGTAGGGACAGTGAACACTGAAGCTTTCTTT	CASNVGTVNTEAFF	TRBD1	TRBV2	TRBJ1-1	.
TGTGCCTGGAGTCCGGGACTAGCGGATCGCGAGCAGTACTTC	CAWSPGLADREQYF	TRBD2	TRBV30	TRBJ2-7	.
TGTGCCAGCAGCTTAACAGGGTTAAGTCAGCCCCAGCATTTT	CASSLTGLSQPQHF	.	TRBV5-8	TRBJ1-5	.
TGCGCCAGCAGTTTCGGGATTGATGAGCAGTTCTTC	CASSFGIDEQFF	.	TRBV5-1	TRBJ2-1	few
TGTGCCAGCAGCTTGGCGGGGGTGAGCACCGGGGAGCTGTTTTTT	CASSLAGVSTGELFF	TRBD2	TRBV9	TRBJ2-2	.
TGCGCCAGCAGTCAAGGCGCGGGGGGGCCAAATGAGCAGTTCTTC	CASSQGAGGPNEQFF	TRBD2	TRBV23-1	TRBJ2-1	.
TGTGCCAGCTCACCCGGGTTCATGAACACTGAAGCTTTCTTT	CASSPGFMNTEAFF	.	TRBV18	TRBJ1-1	.
TGTGCCAGTAGTCTTTCCGACAACAACTATGGCTACACCTTC	CASSLSDNNYGYTF	.	TRBV19	TRBJ1-2	.
TGTGCCTGGAACCGGGACAGGGAGGGAATCTATGGCTACACCTTC	CAWNRDREGIYGYTF	TRBD1	TRBV30	TRBJ1-2	.
TGTGCCAGCTCACCTGGACTAGCGGGGGTGGAGACCCAGTACTTC	CASSPGLAGVETQYF	TRBD2	TRBV18	TRBJ2-5	.
TGTGCTAGTGGTTTGGACAACCTTCCCGGGGAGCTGTTTTTT	CASGLDNLPGELFF	.	TRBV12-5	TRBJ2-2	.
TGTGCCAGCAGCGCCTCGACAGGGAGGGAGACCCAGTACTTC	CASSASTGRETQYF	.	TRBV7-2	TRBJ2-5	.
TGTGCCAGTACCCTGGGACAGGACCCGGGTTATGGCTACACCTTC	CASTLGQDPGYGYTF	TRBD1	TRBV19	TRBJ1-2	few
TGCGCCAGCAGCCAAGATAGGTTCTCGGCGGGGGGCACAGATACGCAGTATTTT	CASSQDRFSAGGTDTQYF	TRBD2	TRBV4-1	TRBJ2-3	once
TGTGCCAGCAGTTACTGGGCCTCGGGGGGGGGTGAGCAGTTCTTC	CASSYWASGGGEQFF	TRBD2	TRBV6-5	TRBJ2-1	.
TGTGCCAGTAGTATAGGCGGCAGAGGCAATCAGCCCCAGCATTTT	CASSIGGRGNQPQHF	.	TRBV19	TRBJ1-5	.
TGTGCCAGCAGCCCTCAGCCAGGGTCGGAGGAGCAGTACTTC	CASSPQPGSEEQYF	.	TRBV11-3	TRBJ2-7	once
TGTGCCAGCAGCCCACTAGCGGGGGGGCCCTACGAGCAGTACTTC	CASSPLAGGPYEQYF	TRBD2	TRBV7-2	TRBJ2-7	.
TGCAGCGTGGGGGACAGGGGCTCTGGGGCCAACGTCCTGACTTTC	CSVGDRGSGANVLTF	TRBD1	TRBV29-1	TRBJ2-6	once
TGTGCCAGCAGCATTTCCGGGACTAGCGGGGGGTACTCCTACAATGAGCAGTTCTTC	CASSISGTSGGYSYNEQFF	TRBD2	TRBV9	TRBJ2-1	.
TGTGCCAGCAGCCAATTCACAACAGATACGCAGTATTTT	CASSQFTTDTQYF	.	TRBV3-1/TRBV3-2	TRBJ2-3	.
TGTGCCAGCAGCCAAGTTGCCAGGGGGCAAGAGACCCAGTACTTC	CASSQVARGQETQYF	TRBD1	TRBV3-1/TRBV3-2	TRBJ2-5	.
TGTGCCAGCAGCCCCCTAGGAAGGGAAGCTTTCTTT	CASSPLGREAFF	.	TRBV5-6	TRBJ1-1	.
TGTGCCAGCTCACCAACCGGGAATATTAACGAGCAGTACTTC	CASSPTGNINEQYF	.	TRBV18	TRBJ2-7	.
TGTGCCAGCAGCAGGGGACAGCCTGAACCTAACTATGGCTACACCTTC	CASSRGQPEPNYGYTF	.	TRBV21-1	TRBJ1-2	.
TGTGCCTGGAGTGTATATCCCGGGGGCACAGATACGCAGTATTTT	CAWSVYPGGTDTQYF	.	TRBV30	TRBJ2-3	.
TGTGCCAGCAGGCCCGGGACAGGGTCCCTCGAGCAGTACTTC	CASRPGTGSLEQYF	TRBD1	TRBV6-5	TRBJ2-7	.
TGCGCCAGCAGCCAGGACGGGGGGGCTAAATTCGAGACCCAGTACTTC	CASSQDGGAKFETQYF	TRBD2	TRBV5-1	TRBJ2-5	.
TGTGCCAGTAGTGCGGGGGTCACAGATACGCAGTATTTT	CASSAGVTDTQYF	TRBD2	TRBV19	TRBJ2-3	.
TGTGCCAGCAGTCAGGGGGGTGATCAGCCCCAGCATTTT	CASSQGGDQPQHF	TRBD1	TRBV7-9	TRBJ1-5	.
TGTGCCAGCAGCCAGGCCGGCGGGGAGCTGTTTTTT	CASSQAGGELFF	.	TRBV7-6	TRBJ2-2	.
TGTGCCAGCAGCTTGGTCAGACGGAGCACTGAAGCTTTCTTT	CASSLVRRSTEAFF	.	TRBV5-8	TRBJ1-1	once
TGTGCTAGTGGTTCCCCTCCCGGGACACCTACCTACAATGAGCAGTTCTTC	CASGSPPGTPTYNEQFF	.	TRBV12-5	TRBJ2-1	.
TGCGCCAGCAGTGGCTACACAGATACGCAGTATTTT	CASSGYTDTQYF	.	TRBV10-1	TRBJ2-3	.
TGTGCCAGCAGCCTGAGACAGGTGGACTTGACTGAAGCTTTCTTT	CASSLRQVDLTEAFF	.	TRBV7-3	TRBJ1-1	few
TGTGCCAGCAGCGATGGAGTCCCACCAAAACGGGATGAGCAGTTCTTC	CASSDGVPPKRDEQFF	.	TRBV3-1/TRBV3-2	TRBJ2-1	.